This T cell receptor (beta chain) was captured by sequencing in a study of T-cell reconstitution after alpha-beta-depleted transplantation in children. The CDR3 sequence is 16 residues long. The germline V and J ends were trimmed by 6 bases and 7 bases, with 19 bases remaining between them. Unique molecular identifiers tagged the TCRbeta library. TCRdb reanalysed the PCR reads using MiXCR and keeps one entry per CDR3 protein. Of about 200,000 distinct CDR3 sequences listed, approximately 6.8% are singletons. Sequences were derived from PBMCs, sampled before TCRalphabeta/CD19-depleted stem cell transplant. This chain joins TRBV12-3 or TRBV12-4 and TRBJ1-6; the D gene is possibly TRBD1 (6 bases). The receptor's source is a girl under three years old with combined immunodeficiency, due to receive a stem cell transplant. CDR3 in DNA: TGTGCCAGCAGCCGAGTCAGACAGGACCTAAATTCACCCCTCCACTTT. Translation: CASSRVRQDLNSPLHF.